These 12 T cell receptor beta chains were sequenced from one sample in a study of blood T cell repertoires in COVID-19. The protocol was immunoSEQ multiplex PCR, while the TCRdb copy is restricted to in-frame clones and leaves out a portion. The table records approximately 53,000 clones, approximately 90% of them present only once. The sample consisted of peripheral blood. These receptors all come from a woman older than 75 with COVID-19, enrolled during active disease.

This chain joins TRBV30 and TRBJ2-1; 7 bases align to TRBD2. With 4 bases clipped from V and 3 bases from J, the junction kept 9 bases outside the gene matches. The CDR3 loop spans 15 amino acids. The germline CDR1 and CDR2 sequences are GTSNPN and SVGIG (reference sequence). CDR3 nucleotide sequence: TGTGCCTGGACCCGCCCTCTAGCGGACTACAATGAGCAGTTCTTC. Amino acid sequence: CAWTRPLADYNEQFF.

The chain is built from TRBV5-1 and TRBJ2-7, with 9 bases aligning to TRBD1. V dropped 4 bases and J dropped 2; count of bases not matched to a gene: 4. The CDR3 consists of 14 residues. CDR1 and CDR2 (germline): SGHRS, YFSETQ. CDR3 residues: CASSLWTGAYEQYF. CDR3 coding DNA: TGCGCCAGCAGCCTTTGGACAGGGGCCTACGAGCAGTACTTC. The full variable domain, in which reference TRBV5-1 and TRBJ2-7 provide the parts outside the CDR3, is KAGVTQTPRYLIKTRGQQVTLSCSPISGHRSVSWYQQTPGQGLQFLFEYFSETQRNKGNFPGRFSGRQFSNSRSEMNVSTLELGDSALYLCASSLWTGAYEQYFGPGTRLTVT.

A few counts support this clone. The chain combines TRBV18 with TRBJ1-5; 8 bases match TRBD1. Germline CDR1 reads KGHSH; CDR2 reads LQKENI. The V and J ends lost 5 bases and 7 bases, in that order; junction bases with no gene match: 4. CDR3 length equals 13 residues. The DNA of the CDR3 is TGTGCCAGCTCAACAGGGGGTGGACAGCCCCAGCATTTT. Translation gives CASSTGGGQPQHF. Supplemented by reference TRBV18 and TRBJ1-5, the full variable domain reads NAGVMQNPRHLVRRRGQEARLRCSPMKGHSHVYWYRQLPEEGLKFMVYLQKENIIDESGMPKERFSAEFPKEGPSILRIQQVVRGDSAAYFCASSTGGGQPQHFGDGTRLSIL.

V usage is TRBV5-1 and J usage is TRBJ2-1; 7 nucleotides agree with TRBD2. The CDR3 totals 12 residues. The germline CDR1 and CDR2 sequences are SGHRS and YFSETQ. The ends lost 6 bases at V and 12 bases at J; junction bases unmatched: 9. CDR3 residues: CASTSGGLGQFF. As DNA, the CDR3 is TGCGCCAGCACTAGCGGTGGACTCGGGCAGTTCTTC.

This chain joins TRBV9 and TRBJ2-1, with D perhaps TRBD1 (6 bases). The germline V gene encodes CDR1 SGDLS and CDR2 YYNGEE. The CDR3 length is 13 residues. The V end lost 6 bases, the J end lost 4 bases, and 11 bases lay between the germline ends. The CDR3 DNA is TGTGCCAGCAAGAGACAGGATTACAATGAGCAGTTCTTC. This codes for CASKRQDYNEQFF.

The chain combines TRBV5-1 with TRBJ1-1; D is unclear. With 5 bases removed from V and 0 bases from J, the gap between germline ends came to 14 bases. The CDR3 sequence is 15 residues long. Germline V gene sequence: CDR1 SGHRS, CDR2 YFSETQ. CDR3 coding DNA: TGCGCCAGCAGTCCCGGGTCAGCTATGAACACTGAAGCTTTCTTT. Translated: CASSPGSAMNTEAFF.

The chain has TRBV5-1 and TRBJ1-5; no clear D gene. Germline-derived CDR1 and CDR2 are SGHRS and YFSETQ. The CDR3 is 15 residues long. Trimming stripped 4 bases from V and 4 bases from J, with 15 bases between. Written as DNA, the CDR3 is TGCGCCAGCAGCGAGGGTGGCACTTCTAATCAGCCCCAGCATTTT. Amino acid sequence: CASSEGGTSNQPQHF.

The chain couples TRBV18 to TRBJ1-2, with D possibly TRBD1 on 6 matching bases. This CDR3 has 13 amino acids. With 6 bases removed from V and 8 bases from J, the gap between germline ends came to 16 bases. The germline V gene encodes CDR1 KGHSH and CDR2 LQKENI. CDR3 amino acids: CASSVDRPGGYTF. The DNA for the CDR3 is TGTGCCAGCTCCGTCGACAGGCCGGGAGGCTACACCTTC.

This clone occurred once. This chain connects TRBV5-1 to TRBJ2-2, with D possibly matching TRBD1 (7 bases). CDR1 and CDR2 (germline): SGHRS, YFSETQ. Trimming pared 4 bases from V and 1 base from J, leaving 17 bases between. This CDR3 has 17 residues. CDR3 protein: CASSGGLRTGNTGELFF. Written as DNA, the CDR3 is TGCGCCAGCAGCGGGGGGTTAAGGACAGGGAACACCGGGGAGCTGTTTTTT.

In its sample, this clone was seen once. The rearrangement uses TRBV18 and TRBJ1-4; unclear D gene. The CDR3 length is 17 residues. From germline, CDR1 is KGHSH and CDR2 LQKENI. V lost 3 bases and J 0 bases, leaving 14 bases between the germline ends. CDR3 nucleotide sequence: TGTGCCAGCTCACCCAGACGTCTAACAGCAACTAATGAAAAACTGTTTTTT. Protein: CASSPRRLTATNEKLFF. Full variable domain (rest looked up from reference TRBV18 and TRBJ1-4): NAGVMQNPRHLVRRRGQEARLRCSPMKGHSHVYWYRQLPEEGLKFMVYLQKENIIDESGMPKERFSAEFPKEGPSILRIQQVVRGDSAAYFCASSPRRLTATNEKLFFGSGTQLSVL.

The rearrangement joins TRBV18 to TRBJ2-3, with D possibly TRBD2 on 6 matching bases. With 2 bases removed from V and 4 bases from J, the gap between germline ends came to 13 bases. Germline V gives CDR1 KGHSH, CDR2 LQKENI. The CDR3 contains 15 residues. The CDR3 coding sequence is TGTGCCAGCTCACCAGGCGGGGCGAGGGCAGATACGCAGTATTTT. Protein product: CASSPGGARADTQYF.

The V call is TRBV15, the J call TRBJ1-4; tentatively, D is TRBD1 (5 bases). Germline loops: CDR1 LNHNV, CDR2 YYDKDF (reference sequence). The ends were cut back, 9 bases at V and 5 bases at J, with 13 bases in the middle. This CDR3 is 13 amino acids long. Here the CDR3 reads CATEKGRNEKLFF. CDR3 nucleotides: TGTGCCACTGAGAAGGGGCGAAATGAAAAACTGTTTTTT.